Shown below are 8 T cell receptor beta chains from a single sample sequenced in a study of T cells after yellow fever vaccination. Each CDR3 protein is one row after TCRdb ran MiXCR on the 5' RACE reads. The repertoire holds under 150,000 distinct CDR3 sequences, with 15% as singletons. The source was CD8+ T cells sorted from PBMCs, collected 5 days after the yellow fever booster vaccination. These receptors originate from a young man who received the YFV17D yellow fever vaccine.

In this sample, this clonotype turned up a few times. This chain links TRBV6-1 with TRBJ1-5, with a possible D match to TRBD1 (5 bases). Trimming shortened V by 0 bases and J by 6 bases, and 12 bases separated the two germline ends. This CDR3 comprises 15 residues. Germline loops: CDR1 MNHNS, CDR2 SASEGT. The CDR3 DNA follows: TGTGCCAGCAGTGAAGCGGAGGGGAGGGGTCAGCCCCAGCATTTT. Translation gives CASSEAEGRGQPQHF.

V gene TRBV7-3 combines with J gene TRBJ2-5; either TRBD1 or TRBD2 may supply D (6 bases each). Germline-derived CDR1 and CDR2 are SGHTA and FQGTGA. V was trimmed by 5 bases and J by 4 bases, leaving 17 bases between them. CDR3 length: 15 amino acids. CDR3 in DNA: TGTGCCAGCAGCCGCGACGGGGGCCGGTTAGAGACCCAGTACTTC. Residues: CASSRDGGRLETQYF.

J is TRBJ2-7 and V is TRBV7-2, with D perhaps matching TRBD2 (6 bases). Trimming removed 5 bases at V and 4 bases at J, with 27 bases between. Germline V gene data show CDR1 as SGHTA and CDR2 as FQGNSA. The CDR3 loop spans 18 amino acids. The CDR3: CASSPAQYTGRSNYEQYF. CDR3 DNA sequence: TGTGCCAGCAGCCCGGCTCAATATACGGGGAGGAGCAATTACGAGCAGTACTTC.

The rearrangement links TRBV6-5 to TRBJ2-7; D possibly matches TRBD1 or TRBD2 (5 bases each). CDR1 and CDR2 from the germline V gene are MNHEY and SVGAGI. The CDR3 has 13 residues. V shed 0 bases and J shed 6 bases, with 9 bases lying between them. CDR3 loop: CASSYSERGEQYF. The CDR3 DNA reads TGTGCCAGCAGTTACTCCGAGAGGGGCGAGCAGTACTTC.

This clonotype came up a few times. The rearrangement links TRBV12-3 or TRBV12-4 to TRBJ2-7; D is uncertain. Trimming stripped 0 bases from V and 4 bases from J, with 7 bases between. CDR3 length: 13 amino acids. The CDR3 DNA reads TGTGCCAGCAGTTTAGCGCCTGAGTACGAGCAGTACTTC. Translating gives CASSLAPEYEQYF.

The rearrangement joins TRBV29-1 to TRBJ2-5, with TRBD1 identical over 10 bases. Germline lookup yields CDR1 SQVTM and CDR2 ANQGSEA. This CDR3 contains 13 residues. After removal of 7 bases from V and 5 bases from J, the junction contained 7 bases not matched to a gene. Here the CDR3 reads CSASGTGDETQYF. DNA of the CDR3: TGCAGCGCTTCCGGGACAGGGGACGAGACCCAGTACTTC.

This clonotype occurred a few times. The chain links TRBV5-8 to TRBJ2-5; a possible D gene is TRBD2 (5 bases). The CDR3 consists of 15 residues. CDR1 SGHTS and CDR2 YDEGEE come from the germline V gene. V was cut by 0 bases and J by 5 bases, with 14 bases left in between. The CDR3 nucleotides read TGTGCCAGCAGCTTGGGCGGGCCGAGTTGGGAGACCCAGTACTTC. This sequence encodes CASSLGGPSWETQYF.

The CDR3 region has the DNA TGTGCCAGCAGTGAATACGGGAGCCGCGAGACCCAGTACTTC. As protein: CASSEYGSRETQYF. The rearrangement uses TRBV6-1 and TRBJ2-5; tentatively, D is TRBD2 (6 bases). Per germline, CDR1 MNHNS and CDR2 SASEGT. V was cut by 2 bases and J by 5 bases, with 12 bases left in between. This CDR3 spans 14 amino acids.